Below, 11 T cell receptor beta chains from the same sample are listed, as sequenced in a study of blood T cell repertoires in COVID-19. Assay used: immunoSEQ multiplex PCR; TCRdb lists only in-frame clones, some missing. The table shows about 170,000 clones, with roughly 88% occurring only once. Sequenced material: peripheral blood. The receptors here all came from a man at least 80 years old with COVID-19, enrolled during active disease.

The gene calls are TRBV6-2 or TRBV6-3 and TRBJ2-7; D is ambiguous. The CDR3 is made up of 14 amino acids. Germline V lookup: CDR1 MNHEY, CDR2 SVGEGT. Trimming removed 2 bases at V and 4 bases at J, with 12 bases between. The CDR3 loop is CASSYGQSEYEQYF. The CDR3 DNA sequence: TGTGCCAGCAGTTACGGGCAGTCAGAATACGAGCAGTACTTC.

The rearrangement links TRBV27 to TRBJ2-7; 8 bases line up with TRBD1. The length of the CDR3 is 15 residues. V shed 6 bases, J shed 0 bases, and the junction held 7 bases outside the gene matches. The germline V gene has CDR1 MNHEY and CDR2 SMNVEV (reference sequence). This chain's CDR3 is CASRPLDRDSYEQYF. The CDR3 DNA follows: TGTGCCAGCAGACCTCTGGACAGGGACTCCTACGAGCAGTACTTC.

V is TRBV6-1 and J is TRBJ1-2; 10 nucleotides align to TRBD1. The CDR3 extends over 14 amino acids. Germline V CDR1 and CDR2: MNHNS, SASEGT. Trimming took 3 bases from V and 5 from J; bases not matched to a gene: 3. DNA of the CDR3: TGTGCCAGCAGTGATAGGACAGGGGGTTATGGCTACACCTTC. Translated: CASSDRTGGYGYTF.

J is TRBJ2-7 and V is TRBV4-1; no clear D. V was clipped by 4 bases and J by 0 bases, with 7 bases between them. The CDR3 has 13 residues. Germline-derived CDR1 and CDR2 are MGHRA and YSYEKL. CDR3 residues: CASSLSSSYEQYF. The CDR3 DNA is TGCGCCAGCAGCCTATCCTCCTCCTACGAGCAGTACTTC.

This clone was observed a few times. This chain connects TRBV18 to TRBJ1-1; 8 bases are a match to TRBD1. The CDR3 loop spans 13 amino acids. V lost 2 bases, J lost 6 bases, and 2 bases stayed unmatched. The germline CDR1 and CDR2 sequences are KGHSH and LQKENI. The CDR3 DNA is TGTGCCAGCTCACCAGACAGGGGCGCTGAAGCTTTCTTT. Translated, it gives CASSPDRGAEAFF. Combining the CDR3 with reference TRBV18 and TRBJ1-1 gives the whole variable domain NAGVMQNPRHLVRRRGQEARLRCSPMKGHSHVYWYRQLPEEGLKFMVYLQKENIIDESGMPKERFSAEFPKEGPSILRIQQVVRGDSAAYFCASSPDRGAEAFFGQGTRLTVV.

This chain uses TRBV10-3 with TRBJ1-2; 9 bases map to TRBD1. V shed 6 bases, J shed 6 bases, and the junction held 8 bases outside the gene matches. The germline V gene has CDR1 ENHRY and CDR2 SYGVKD. The CDR3 spans 14 residues. The CDR3 DNA reads as TGTGCCATCAGGGGGGGGACAGGGCAGGATGGCTACACCTTC. Its protein product is CAIRGGTGQDGYTF.

V gene TRBV24-1 combines with J gene TRBJ2-1, with 11 bases fitting TRBD2. Trimming at V came to 4 bases and at J to 15 bases, leaving 16 bases not matched to a gene. Germline V gene lookup returns CDR1 KGHDR and CDR2 SFDVKD. The CDR3 extends over 16 amino acids. The DNA for the CDR3 is TGTGCCACCAGTGACCCTAGACTAGCGGGGAGAGGAGTGCTGTTCTTC. It specifies CATSDPRLAGRGVLFF.

The table lists this clone with a count of one. The junction differs from germline at one of its ends, possibly a read error. The rearrangement links TRBV15 to TRBJ1-2, with D possibly TRBD1 on 6 matching bases. There are 17 residues in the CDR3. Germline CDR1 LNHNV, CDR2 YYDKDF (reference sequence). The CDR3 DNA sequence: TGTGCCACCGGCAGAGGTAATACAGGGTCTCCTAACTATGGCTACACCTTC. It yields the protein CATGRGNTGSPNYGYTF.

The chain joins TRBV7-9 to TRBJ2-1; TRBD2 aligns across 13 bases. Per germline, CDR1 SEHNR and CDR2 FQNEAQ (reference sequence). The CDR3 covers 16 residues. V was pared by 5 bases and J by 9 bases, with 10 bases of the junction left unmatched. The CDR3, as DNA: TGTGCCAGCAGCCACTCCGGGACTAGCGGGGTCGGTGAGCAGTTCTTC. Translation: CASSHSGTSGVGEQFF.

V and J are TRBV7-8 and TRBJ1-6; D not certain. With 4 bases removed from V and 7 bases from J, the gap between germline ends came to 23 bases. The V gene's germline CDR1 is SGHVS and CDR2 FQNEAQ. This CDR3 comprises 18 residues. Here the CDR3 reads CASSSSAAAARLNSPLHF. As DNA, the CDR3 is TGTGCCAGCAGCTCATCAGCCGCGGCAGCCAGACTAAATTCACCCCTCCACTTT.

This clone appeared a few times. The CDR3 DNA sequence: TGTGCCAGCAGCCTCGGGACTTCTGGAAACACCATATATTTT. Translated, it gives CASSLGTSGNTIYF. The rearrangement links TRBV7-9 to TRBJ1-3; a possible D gene is TRBD1 (5 bases). The ends were cut back, 5 bases at V and 1 base at J, with 9 bases in the middle. The germline V gene has CDR1 SEHNR and CDR2 FQNEAQ (reference sequence). The CDR3 loop spans 14 amino acids.